Listed here are 23 T cell receptor beta chains from one sample, sequenced in a study of CXCR3-negative and CXCR3-positive naive CD8 T cells. UMI labels and 5' RACE were used to prepare the TRB cDNA libraries. TCRdb reprocessed the 5' RACE reads; each CDR3 protein has one entry and no DNA is given. This sample contains over 100,000 distinct CDR3 sequences. The sample comprised naive CXCR3- CD8+ T cells from blood. The subset here: CD45RO-CCR7+CD27+CD95- naive CD8+ T cells lacking CXCR3 (TNR3-). Receptors originate from a human donor in good health. Some clones in this sample may be carry-over from other donors' samples.

V is TRBV7-2 and J is TRBJ2-7. Germline V gives CDR1 SGHTA, CDR2 FQGNSA. The CDR3 consists of 12 residues. The CDR3 reads CASSYTTVEQYF.

The chain uses TRBV29-1 and TRBJ1-1; the D call of TRBD1 rests on TCRdb alone, since no DNA is present to check it. Germline CDR1 and CDR2: SQVTM and ANQGSEA. The CDR3 length is 16 residues. CDR3 loop: CSVLENGQLMNTEAFF.

V usage is TRBV20-1 and J usage is TRBJ1-1; the TRBD1 assignment by TCRdb is unverifiable without DNA. This CDR3 contains 13 residues. Germline V gene data show CDR1 as DFQATT and CDR2 as SNEGSKA (reference sequence). The CDR3 spells CSAAGGGDTEAFF.

The J gene is TRBJ2-1, the V gene TRBV29-1. Germline CDR1 and CDR2: SQVTM and ANQGSEA. CDR3 length: 11 amino acids. CDR3 sequence reads: CSVEFANEQFF.

V is TRBV4-1 and J is TRBJ2-7; TCRdb returns TRBD1, unconfirmable since there is no DNA. CDR3 length: 18 amino acids. CDR1 and CDR2 (germline): MGHRA, YSYEKL. The CDR3 reads CASSQDRAGNLGAHEQYF.

The chain carries TRBV29-1 and TRBJ2-7; TCRdb outputs TRBD1, but without DNA this stays unchecked. This CDR3 is built from 14 residues. Germline lookup yields CDR1 SQVTM and CDR2 ANQGSEA. This chain's CDR3 is CSVEGWGSDNEQYF.

V usage is TRBV19 and J usage is TRBJ2-1; the D call of TRBD1 rests on TCRdb alone, since no DNA is present to check it. The length of the CDR3 is 15 residues. CDR1 and CDR2 from the germline V gene are LNHDA and SQIVND (reference sequence). CDR3 region: CASTPRGGMLSEQFF. Looking up the rest from reference TRBV19 and TRBJ2-1 gives the full variable domain: DGGITQSPKYLFRKEGQNVTLSCEQNLNHDAMYWYRQDPGQGLRLIYYSQIVNDFQKGDIAEGYSVSREKKESFPLTVTSAQKNPTAFYLCASTPRGGMLSEQFFGPGTRLTVL.

V and J are TRBV28 and TRBJ2-2; the TCRdb D gene call, TRBD2, has no DNA to confirm it. The V gene's germline CDR1 is MDHEN and CDR2 SYDVKM. This CDR3 spans 18 amino acids. The CDR3 sequence is CASSRLAGGLANTGELFF.

V and J are TRBV20-1 and TRBJ2-1; there is no DNA to check the TCRdb D call of TRBD2. This CDR3 has 14 amino acids. From germline, CDR1 is DFQATT and CDR2 SNEGSKA (reference sequence). CDR3 protein: CSAASGGGFNEQFF.

The chain combines TRBV7-8 with TRBJ2-7; the TRBD1 assignment by TCRdb is unverifiable without DNA. CDR1 is SGHVS, CDR2 FQNEAQ, per germline. The length of the CDR3 is 15 residues. CDR3 in amino acids: CASSLVGQGIDEQYF. The full variable domain, rest sourced from reference TRBV7-8 and TRBJ2-7, is GAGVSQSPRYKVAKRGQDVALRCDPISGHVSLFWYQQALGQGPEFLTYFQNEAQLDKSGLPSDRFFAERPEGSVSTLKIQRTQQEDSAVYLCASSLVGQGIDEQYFGPGTRLTVT.

The chain combines TRBV4-2 with TRBJ2-7; TCRdb picks TRBD2, but there is no DNA to check that call. The germline V gene has CDR1 LGHNA and CDR2 YNFKEQ. This CDR3 spans 16 amino acids. CDR3 sequence: CASSQDSGGPSYEQYF.

This rearrangement joins TRBV28 to TRBJ1-2. The CDR3 is made up of 14 amino acids. Germline CDR1 is MDHEN and CDR2 is SYDVKM. CDR3 residues: CASSLGRGSGGYTF.

J is TRBJ2-1 and V is TRBV6-2 or TRBV6-3; TCRdb's D gene call, TRBD1, goes unchecked for lack of DNA. The germline V gene encodes CDR1 MNHEY and CDR2 SVGEGT. The CDR3 is 15 amino acids. The CDR3 loop reads CASSYPGFSYNEQFF.

This chain uses TRBV19 with TRBJ1-5; TCRdb indicates TRBD1, and absent DNA this call remains unverified. Germline values: CDR1 LNHDA, CDR2 SQIVND (reference sequence). This CDR3 region has 15 residues. The CDR3 sequence: CASSIGTGNGQPQHF. Full variable domain (missing parts from reference TRBV19 and TRBJ1-5): DGGITQSPKYLFRKEGQNVTLSCEQNLNHDAMYWYRQDPGQGLRLIYYSQIVNDFQKGDIAEGYSVSREKKESFPLTVTSAQKNPTAFYLCASSIGTGNGQPQHFGDGTRLSIL.

The chain carries TRBV5-5 and TRBJ2-1; the TCRdb call, TRBD1, lacks DNA for checking. The CDR3 runs to 12 residues. The germline V gene has CDR1 SGHKS and CDR2 YYEKEE (reference sequence). The CDR3 protein is CASSPWSNEQFF.

This chain uses TRBV7-9 with TRBJ2-7; with no DNA, the TCRdb D assignment of TRBD1 cannot be verified. CDR3 size: 14 residues. CDR1 and CDR2 (germline): SEHNR, FQNEAQ (reference sequence). CDR3 in amino acids: CASSHRDSSYEQYF.

This chain connects TRBV23-1 to TRBJ2-1; the TRBD1 assignment by TCRdb is unverifiable without DNA. TRBV23-1 is assigned to the ORF class and has an uncertain function. The CDR3 extends over 14 amino acids. The CDR3 protein is CASSQGRGVDEQFF.

This sequence joins TRBV30 and TRBJ2-6; TCRdb outputs TRBD2, but without DNA this stays unchecked. The CDR3 is 17 amino acids. Germline values: CDR1 GTSNPN, CDR2 SVGIG (reference sequence). This CDR3 is CAWSVGSLLSGANVLTF.

V usage is TRBV28 and J usage is TRBJ1-1. Germline-derived CDR1 and CDR2 are MDHEN and SYDVKM. The CDR3 runs to 13 residues. The CDR3 here is CASSSGGNTEAFF.

The chain couples TRBV29-1 to TRBJ2-5. CDR3 size: 15 residues. From germline, CDR1 is SQVTM and CDR2 ANQGSEA. The CDR3 is CSVEDNGVGGETQYF.

This chain joins TRBV5-1 and TRBJ2-7; TCRdb's D call of TRBD1 is untestable without DNA. This CDR3 is built from 15 residues. Germline CDR1 reads SGHRS; CDR2 reads YFSETQ. This chain's CDR3 is CASSQGVGTSYEQYF. Drawing the rest from reference TRBV5-1 and TRBJ2-7, the complete variable domain is KAGVTQTPRYLIKTRGQQVTLSCSPISGHRSVSWYQQTPGQGLQFLFEYFSETQRNKGNFPGRFSGRQFSNSRSEMNVSTLELGDSALYLCASSQGVGTSYEQYFGPGTRLTVT.

The CDR3 region is CASSPTGGRAYEQYF. The gene calls are TRBV7-9 and TRBJ2-7; the D gene TCRdb calls, TRBD1, cannot be checked with no DNA. CDR1 and CDR2 (germline): SEHNR, FQNEAQ (reference sequence). There are 15 residues in the CDR3.

The J gene is TRBJ2-2, the V gene TRBV6-2 or TRBV6-3; there is no DNA to check the TCRdb D call of TRBD2. Germline loops: CDR1 MNHEY, CDR2 SVGEGT. The CDR3 totals 15 residues. The CDR3 sequence is CASSTGEGETGELFF.